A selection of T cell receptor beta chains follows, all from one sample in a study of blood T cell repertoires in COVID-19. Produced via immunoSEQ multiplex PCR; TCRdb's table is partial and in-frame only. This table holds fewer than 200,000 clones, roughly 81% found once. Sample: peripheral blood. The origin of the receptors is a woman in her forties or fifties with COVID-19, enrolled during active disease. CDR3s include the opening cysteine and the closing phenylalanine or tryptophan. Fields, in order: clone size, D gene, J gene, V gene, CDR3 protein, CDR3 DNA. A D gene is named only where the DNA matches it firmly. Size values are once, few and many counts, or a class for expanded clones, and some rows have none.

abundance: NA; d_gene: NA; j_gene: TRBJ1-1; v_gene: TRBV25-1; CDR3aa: CASRGPQSEAFF; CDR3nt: TGTGCCAGCAGGGGGCCCCAAAGTGAAGCTTTCTTT
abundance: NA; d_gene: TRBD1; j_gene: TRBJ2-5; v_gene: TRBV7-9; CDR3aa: CASSPGTVETQYF; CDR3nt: TGTGCCAGCAGCCCGGGGACAGTGGAGACCCAGTACTTC
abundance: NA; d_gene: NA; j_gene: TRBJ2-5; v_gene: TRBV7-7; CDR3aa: CASSGGTAYQETQYF; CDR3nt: TGTGCCAGCAGCGGGGGGACAGCGTACCAAGAGACCCAGTACTTC
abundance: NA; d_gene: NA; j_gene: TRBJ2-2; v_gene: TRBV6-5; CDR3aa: CASSYNTGELFF; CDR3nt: TGTGCCAGCAGTTATAATACCGGGGAGCTGTTTTTT
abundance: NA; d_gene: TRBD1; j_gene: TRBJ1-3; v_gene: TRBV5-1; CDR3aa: CASSNKGQGRGNTIYF; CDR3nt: TGCGCCAGCAGCAACAAAGGACAGGGCCGGGGAAACACCATATATTTT
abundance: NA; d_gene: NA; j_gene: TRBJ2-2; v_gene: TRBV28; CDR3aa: CASSLLGLTGELFF; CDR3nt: TGTGCCAGCAGCCTCCTGGGACTCACCGGGGAGCTGTTTTTT
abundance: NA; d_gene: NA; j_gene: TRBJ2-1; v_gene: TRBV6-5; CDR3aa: CASSYSSGPYNEQFF; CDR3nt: TGTGCCAGCAGTTACTCTAGCGGCCCCTACAATGAGCAGTTCTTC
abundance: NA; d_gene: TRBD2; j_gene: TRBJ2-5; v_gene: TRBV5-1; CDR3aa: CASNRNGGEQETQYF; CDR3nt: TGCGCCAGCAACAGAAACGGGGGGGAACAAGAGACCCAGTACTTC
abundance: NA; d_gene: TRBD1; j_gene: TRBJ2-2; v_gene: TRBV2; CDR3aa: CASSETGTANTGELFF; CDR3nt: TGTGCCAGCAGTGAGACCGGGACAGCGAACACCGGGGAGCTGTTTTTT
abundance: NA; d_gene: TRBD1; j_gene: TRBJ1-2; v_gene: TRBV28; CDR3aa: CASSFPPNRGGYTF; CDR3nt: TGTGCCAGCAGTTTCCCCCCAAACAGGGGGGGCTACACCTTC
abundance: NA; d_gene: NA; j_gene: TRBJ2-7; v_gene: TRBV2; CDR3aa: CASCPDTYEQYF; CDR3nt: TGTGCCAGCTGCCCGGACACCTACGAGCAGTACTTC
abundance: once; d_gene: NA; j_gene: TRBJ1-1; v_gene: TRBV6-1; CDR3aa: CASSEGQDYWNTEAFF; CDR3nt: TGTGCCAGCAGTGAGGGGCAGGACTACTGGAACACTGAAGCTTTCTTT
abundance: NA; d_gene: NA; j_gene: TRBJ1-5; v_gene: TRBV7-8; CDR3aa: CASSLGGVGPQHF; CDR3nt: TGTGCCAGCAGCTTAGGAGGAGTTGGGCCCCAGCATTTT
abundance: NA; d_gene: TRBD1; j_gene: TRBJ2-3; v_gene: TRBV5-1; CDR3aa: CASSLVGTGYTDTQYF; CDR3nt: TGCGCCAGCAGCTTAGTAGGGACAGGGTACACAGATACGCAGTATTTT
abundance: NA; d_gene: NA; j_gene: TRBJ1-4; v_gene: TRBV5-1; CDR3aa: CASSLGPPGNNDEKLFF; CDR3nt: TGCGCCAGCAGCTTGGGGCCACCGGGAAATAATGATGAAAAACTGTTTTTT
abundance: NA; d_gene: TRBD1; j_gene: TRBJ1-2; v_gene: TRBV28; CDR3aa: CASSYGQGRYGYTF; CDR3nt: TGTGCCAGCAGTTACGGACAGGGGAGGTATGGCTACACCTTC
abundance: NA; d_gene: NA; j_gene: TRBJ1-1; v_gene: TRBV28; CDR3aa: CASSPRTVSLLTEAFF; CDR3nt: TGTGCCAGCAGTCCTCGGACAGTATCCCTTCTCACTGAAGCTTTCTTT
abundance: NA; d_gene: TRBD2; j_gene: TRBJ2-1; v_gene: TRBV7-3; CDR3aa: CASSPDRTSGASYNEQFF; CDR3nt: TGTGCCAGCAGCCCCGACCGTACTAGCGGGGCCTCCTACAATGAGCAGTTCTTC
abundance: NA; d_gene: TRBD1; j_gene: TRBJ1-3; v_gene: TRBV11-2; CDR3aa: CASSRPTGTGNTIYF; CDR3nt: TGTGCCAGCAGCCGCCCGACAGGGACTGGAAACACCATATATTTT
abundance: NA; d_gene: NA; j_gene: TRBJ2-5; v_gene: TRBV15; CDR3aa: CATKFDRAAETQYF; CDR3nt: TGTGCCACCAAGTTTGATCGAGCCGCCGAGACCCAGTACTTC
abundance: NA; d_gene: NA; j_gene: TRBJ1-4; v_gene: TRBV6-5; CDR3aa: CASSYLERANEKLFF; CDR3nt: TGTGCCAGCAGTTATTTGGAGAGGGCAAATGAAAAACTGTTTTTT
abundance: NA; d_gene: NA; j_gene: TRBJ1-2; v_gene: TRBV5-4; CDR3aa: CASSPREANYGYTF; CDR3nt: TGTGCCAGCAGCCCCCGGGAGGCTAACTATGGCTACACCTTC
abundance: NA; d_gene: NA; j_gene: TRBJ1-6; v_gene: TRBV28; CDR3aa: CASTLDRLNSPLHF; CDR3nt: TGTGCCAGCACCCTTGACAGGCTGAATTCACCCCTCCACTTT
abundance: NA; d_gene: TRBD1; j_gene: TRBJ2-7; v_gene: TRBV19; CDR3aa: CASSIGGTGRREQYF; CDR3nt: TGTGCCAGTAGTATAGGCGGGACAGGGCGTCGCGAGCAGTACTTC
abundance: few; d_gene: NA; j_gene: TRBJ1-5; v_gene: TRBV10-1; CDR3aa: CARRRGQHF; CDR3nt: TGCGCCAGACGGAGGGGCCAGCATTTT
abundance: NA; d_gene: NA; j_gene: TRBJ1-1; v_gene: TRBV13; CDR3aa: CASSLGPGGTEAFF; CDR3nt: TGTGCCAGCAGCTTAGGGCCGGGTGGGACTGAAGCTTTCTTT
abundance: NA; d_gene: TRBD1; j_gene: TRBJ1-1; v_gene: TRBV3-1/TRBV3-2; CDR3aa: CASSQEDRDGTEAFF; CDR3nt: TGTGCCAGCAGCCAAGAGGACAGGGATGGCACTGAAGCTTTCTTT
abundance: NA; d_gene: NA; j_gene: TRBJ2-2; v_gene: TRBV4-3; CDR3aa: CASSQDTPVNTGELFF; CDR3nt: TGCGCCAGCAGCCAAGACACTCCGGTGAACACCGGGGAGCTGTTTTTT
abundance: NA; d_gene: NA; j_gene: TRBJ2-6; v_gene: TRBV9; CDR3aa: CASSVGTTAGANVLTF; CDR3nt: TGTGCCAGCAGCGTTGGGACAACCGCCGGGGCCAACGTCCTGACTTTC
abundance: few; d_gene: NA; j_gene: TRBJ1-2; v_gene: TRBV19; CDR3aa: CASTLLQGYGYTF; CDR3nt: TGTGCCAGTACCTTACTACAGGGCTATGGCTACACCTTC
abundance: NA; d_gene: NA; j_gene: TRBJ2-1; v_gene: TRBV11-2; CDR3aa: CASSPATGFDEQFF; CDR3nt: TGTGCCAGCAGCCCCGCAACAGGGTTCGATGAGCAGTTCTTC
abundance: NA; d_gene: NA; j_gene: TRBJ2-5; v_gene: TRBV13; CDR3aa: CASRSLGQETQYF; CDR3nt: TGTGCCAGCAGATCCCTGGGGCAGGAGACCCAGTACTTC
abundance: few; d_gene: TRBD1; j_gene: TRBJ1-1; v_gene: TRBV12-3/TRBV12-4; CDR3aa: CASSDRVNTEAFF; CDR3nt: TGTGCCAGCAGTGACAGGGTGAACACTGAAGCTTTCTTT
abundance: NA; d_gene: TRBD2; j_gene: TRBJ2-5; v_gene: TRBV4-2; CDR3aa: CASSQMGGIEPETQYF; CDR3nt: TGTGCCAGCAGCCAGATGGGAGGGATCGAACCAGAGACCCAGTACTTC
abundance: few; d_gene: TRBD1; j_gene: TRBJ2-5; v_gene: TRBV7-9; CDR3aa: CASRLGQVTQETQYF; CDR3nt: TGTGCCAGCAGACTGGGACAGGTAACTCAAGAGACCCAGTACTTC
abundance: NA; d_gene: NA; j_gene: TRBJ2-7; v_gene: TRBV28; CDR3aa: CASSRGGNSYEQYF; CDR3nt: TGTGCCAGCAGTAGGGGGGGCAACTCCTACGAGCAGTACTTC